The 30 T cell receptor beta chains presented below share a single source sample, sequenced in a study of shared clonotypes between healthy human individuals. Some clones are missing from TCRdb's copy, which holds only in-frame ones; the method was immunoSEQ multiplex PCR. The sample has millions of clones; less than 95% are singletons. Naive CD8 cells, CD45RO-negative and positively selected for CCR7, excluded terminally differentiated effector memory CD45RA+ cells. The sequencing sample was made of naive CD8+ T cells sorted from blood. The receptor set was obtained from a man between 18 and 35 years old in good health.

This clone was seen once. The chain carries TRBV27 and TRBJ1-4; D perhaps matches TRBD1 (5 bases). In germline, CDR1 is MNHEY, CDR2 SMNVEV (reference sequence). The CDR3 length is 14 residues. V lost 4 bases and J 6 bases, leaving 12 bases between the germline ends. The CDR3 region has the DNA TGTGCCAGCAGTTCCAGGGTGGGGGATGAAAAACTGTTTTTT. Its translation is CASSSRVGDEKLFF.

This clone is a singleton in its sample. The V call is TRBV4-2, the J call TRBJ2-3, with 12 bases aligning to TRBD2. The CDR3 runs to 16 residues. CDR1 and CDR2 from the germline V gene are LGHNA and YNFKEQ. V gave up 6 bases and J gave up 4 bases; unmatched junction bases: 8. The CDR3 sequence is CASSQLTSGGPDTQYF. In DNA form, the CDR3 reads TGTGCCAGCAGTCAGCTGACTAGCGGGGGCCCAGATACGCAGTATTTT.

The DNA of the CDR3 is TGTGCCAGCAGTTTCCCCACTAGCGGCAGAGGCACAGATACGCAGTATTTT. It yields the protein CASSFPTSGRGTDTQYF. The V call is TRBV28, the J call TRBJ2-3; the match to TRBD2 covers 8 bases. The CDR3 has 17 amino acids. J gave up 1 base and V 3 bases, and 9 bases lay outside the gene matches. Per the germline V gene, CDR1 is MDHEN and CDR2 is SYDVKM.

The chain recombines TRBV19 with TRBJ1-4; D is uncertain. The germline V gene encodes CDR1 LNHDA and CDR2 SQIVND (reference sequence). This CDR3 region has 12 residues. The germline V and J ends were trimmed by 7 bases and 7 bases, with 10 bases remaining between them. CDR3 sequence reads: CASMNGPEKLFF. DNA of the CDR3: TGTGCCAGTATGAATGGACCTGAAAAACTGTTTTTT.

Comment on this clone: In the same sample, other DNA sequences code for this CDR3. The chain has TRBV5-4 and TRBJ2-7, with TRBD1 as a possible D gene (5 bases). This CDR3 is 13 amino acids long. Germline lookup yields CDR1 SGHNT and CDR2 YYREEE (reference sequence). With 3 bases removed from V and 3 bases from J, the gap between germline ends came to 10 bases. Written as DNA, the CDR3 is TGTGCCAGCAGCTGGGGCCAGGGCTACGAGCAGTACTTC. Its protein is CASSWGQGYEQYF.

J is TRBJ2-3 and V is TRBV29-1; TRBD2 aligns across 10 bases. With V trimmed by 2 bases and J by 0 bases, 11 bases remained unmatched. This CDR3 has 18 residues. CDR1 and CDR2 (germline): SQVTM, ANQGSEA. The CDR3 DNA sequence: TGCAGCGTTGAAAATCTAGCGGGAGCGACCACTAGCACAGATACGCAGTATTTT. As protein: CSVENLAGATTSTDTQYF.

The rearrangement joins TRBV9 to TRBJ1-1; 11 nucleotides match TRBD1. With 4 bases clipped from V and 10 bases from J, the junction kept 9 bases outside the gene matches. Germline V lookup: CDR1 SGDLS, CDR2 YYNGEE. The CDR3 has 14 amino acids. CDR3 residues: CASSNDGQGAGAFF. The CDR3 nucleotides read TGTGCCAGCAGCAACGACGGACAGGGGGCAGGAGCTTTCTTT.

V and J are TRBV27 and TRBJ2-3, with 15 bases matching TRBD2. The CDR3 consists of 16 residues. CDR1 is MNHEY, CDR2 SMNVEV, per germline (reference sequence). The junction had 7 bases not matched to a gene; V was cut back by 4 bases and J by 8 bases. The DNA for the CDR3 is TGTGCCAGCAGTTCGGGGACTAGCGGGGGGCCGGGTACGCAGTATTTT. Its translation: CASSSGTSGGPGTQYF.

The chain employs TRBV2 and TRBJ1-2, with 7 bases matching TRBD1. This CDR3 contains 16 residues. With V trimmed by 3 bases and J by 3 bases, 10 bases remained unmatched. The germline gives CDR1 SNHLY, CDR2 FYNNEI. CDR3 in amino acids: CASSDMTGWGDYGYTF. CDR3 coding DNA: TGTGCCAGCAGTGACATGACAGGGTGGGGGGACTATGGCTACACCTTC.

The CDR3 DNA sequence: TGTGCCAGCAGCCTAGGACTAGCGGGAGGGTTCACCGGGGAGCTGTTTTTT. Translation: CASSLGLAGGFTGELFF. V usage is TRBV7-2 and J usage is TRBJ2-2, with 15 positions matching TRBD2. This CDR3 region has 17 residues. With 5 bases clipped from V and 4 bases from J, the junction kept 5 bases outside the gene matches. Germline CDR1 and CDR2: SGHTA and FQGNSA. Full variable domain (remainder filled in from reference TRBV7-2 and TRBJ2-2): GAGVSQSPSNKVTEKGKDVELRCDPISGHTALYWYRQSLGQGLEFLIYFQGNSAPDKSGLPSDRFSAERTGGSVSTLTIQRTQQEDSAVYLCASSLGLAGGFTGELFFGEGSRLTVL.

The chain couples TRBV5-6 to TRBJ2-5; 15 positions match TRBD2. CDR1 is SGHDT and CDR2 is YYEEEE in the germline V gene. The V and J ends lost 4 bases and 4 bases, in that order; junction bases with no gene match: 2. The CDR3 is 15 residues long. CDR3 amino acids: CASSGGLAGGETQYF. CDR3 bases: TGTGCCAGCAGCGGGGGACTAGCGGGAGGAGAGACCCAGTACTTC.

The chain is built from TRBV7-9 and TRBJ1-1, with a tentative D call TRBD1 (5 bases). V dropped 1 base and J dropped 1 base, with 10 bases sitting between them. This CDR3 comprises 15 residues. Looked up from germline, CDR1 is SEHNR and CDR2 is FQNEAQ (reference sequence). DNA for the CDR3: TGTGCCAGCAGCTTAGACAGGTGGGGGAACACTGAAGCTTTCTTT. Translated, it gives CASSLDRWGNTEAFF. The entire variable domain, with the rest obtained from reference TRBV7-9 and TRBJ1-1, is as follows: DTGVSQNPRHKITKRGQNVTFRCDPISEHNRLYWYRQTLGQGPEFLTYFQNEAQLEKSRLLSDRFSAERPKGSFSTLEIQRTEQGDSAMYLCASSLDRWGNTEAFFGQGTRLTVV.

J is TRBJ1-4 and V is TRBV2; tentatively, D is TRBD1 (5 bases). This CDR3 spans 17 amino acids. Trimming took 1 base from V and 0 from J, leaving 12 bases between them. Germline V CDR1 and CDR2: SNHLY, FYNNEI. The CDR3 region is CASSEEETAATNEKLFF. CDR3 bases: TGTGCCAGCAGTGAAGAGGAGACAGCCGCAACTAATGAAAAACTGTTTTTT.

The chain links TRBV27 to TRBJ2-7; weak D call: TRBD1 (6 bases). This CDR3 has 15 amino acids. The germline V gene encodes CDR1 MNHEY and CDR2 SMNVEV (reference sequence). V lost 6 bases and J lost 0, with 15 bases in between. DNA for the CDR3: TGTGCCAGCAGGACCCTGACAGGAGGCTCCTACGAGCAGTACTTC. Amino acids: CASRTLTGGSYEQYF.

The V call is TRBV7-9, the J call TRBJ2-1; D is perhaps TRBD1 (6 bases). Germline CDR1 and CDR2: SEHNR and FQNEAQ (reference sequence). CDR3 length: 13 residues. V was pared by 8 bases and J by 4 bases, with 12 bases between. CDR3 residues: CASSGTPYNEQFF. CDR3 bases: TGTGCCAGCTCGGGGACACCGTACAATGAGCAGTTCTTC.

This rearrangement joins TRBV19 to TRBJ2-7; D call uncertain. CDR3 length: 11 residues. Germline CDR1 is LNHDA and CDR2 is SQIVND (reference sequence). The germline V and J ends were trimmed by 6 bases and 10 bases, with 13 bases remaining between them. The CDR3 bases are TGTGCCAGTAGGAGAGGAGCCCTCCAGTACTTC. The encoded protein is CASRRGALQYF. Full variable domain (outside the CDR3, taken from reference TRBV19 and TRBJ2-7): DGGITQSPKYLFRKEGQNVTLSCEQNLNHDAMYWYRQDPGQGLRLIYYSQIVNDFQKGDIAEGYSVSREKKESFPLTVTSAQKNPTAFYLCASRRGALQYFGPGTRLTVT.

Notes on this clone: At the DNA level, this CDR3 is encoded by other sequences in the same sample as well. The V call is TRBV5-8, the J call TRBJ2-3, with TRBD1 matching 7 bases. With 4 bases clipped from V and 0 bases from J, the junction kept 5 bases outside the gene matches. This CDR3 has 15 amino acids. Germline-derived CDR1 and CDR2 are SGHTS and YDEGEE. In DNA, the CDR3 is TGTGCCAGCAGCCTGGGACAGATTAGCACAGATACGCAGTATTTT. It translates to CASSLGQISTDTQYF.

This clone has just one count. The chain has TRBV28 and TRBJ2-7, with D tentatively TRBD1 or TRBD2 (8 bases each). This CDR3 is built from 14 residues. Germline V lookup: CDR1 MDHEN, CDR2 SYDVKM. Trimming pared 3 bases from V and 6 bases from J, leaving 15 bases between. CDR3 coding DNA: TGTGCCAGCAGTTTGACAGGGGCGGGAGGCGAGCAGTACTTC. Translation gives CASSLTGAGGEQYF.

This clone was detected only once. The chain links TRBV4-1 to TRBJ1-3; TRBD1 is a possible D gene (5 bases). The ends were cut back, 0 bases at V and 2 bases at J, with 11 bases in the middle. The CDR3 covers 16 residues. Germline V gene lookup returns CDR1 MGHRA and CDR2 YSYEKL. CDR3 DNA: TGCGCCAGCAGCCAAGAAGGGCAGGGACCTGGAAACACCATATATTTT. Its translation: CASSQEGQGPGNTIYF.

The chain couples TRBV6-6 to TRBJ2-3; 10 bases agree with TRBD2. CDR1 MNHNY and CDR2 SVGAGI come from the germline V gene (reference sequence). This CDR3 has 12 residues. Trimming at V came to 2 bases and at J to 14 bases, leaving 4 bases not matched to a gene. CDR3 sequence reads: CASSYTLAGVYF. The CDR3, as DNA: TGTGCCAGCAGTTACACTCTAGCGGGGGTGTATTTT.

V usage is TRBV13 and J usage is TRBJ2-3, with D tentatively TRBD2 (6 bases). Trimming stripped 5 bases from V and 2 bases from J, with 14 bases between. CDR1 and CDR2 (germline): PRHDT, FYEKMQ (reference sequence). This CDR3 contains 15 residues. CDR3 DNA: TGTGCCAGCAGCACGACTAGTATGAACACAGATACGCAGTATTTT. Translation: CASSTTSMNTDTQYF.

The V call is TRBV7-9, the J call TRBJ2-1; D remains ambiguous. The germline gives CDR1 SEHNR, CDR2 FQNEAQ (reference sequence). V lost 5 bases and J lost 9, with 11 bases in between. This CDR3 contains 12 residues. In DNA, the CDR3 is TGTGCCAGCAGCCGTATCGGTGGTGAGCAGTTCTTC. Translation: CASSRIGGEQFF.

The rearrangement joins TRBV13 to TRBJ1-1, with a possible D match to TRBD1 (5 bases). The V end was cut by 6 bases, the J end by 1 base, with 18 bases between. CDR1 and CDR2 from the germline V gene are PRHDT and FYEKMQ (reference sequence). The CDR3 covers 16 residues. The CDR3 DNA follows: TGTGCCAGCAGTGGGACGGGGGGAGGGACGAACACTGAAGCTTTCTTT. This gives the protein CASSGTGGGTNTEAFF.

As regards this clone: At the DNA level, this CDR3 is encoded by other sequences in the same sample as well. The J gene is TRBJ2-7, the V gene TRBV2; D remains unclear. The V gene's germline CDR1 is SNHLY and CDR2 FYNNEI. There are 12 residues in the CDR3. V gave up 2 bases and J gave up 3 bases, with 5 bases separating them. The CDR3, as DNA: TGTGCCAGCAGTGAATCGGGCTACGAGCAGTACTTC. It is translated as CASSESGYEQYF.

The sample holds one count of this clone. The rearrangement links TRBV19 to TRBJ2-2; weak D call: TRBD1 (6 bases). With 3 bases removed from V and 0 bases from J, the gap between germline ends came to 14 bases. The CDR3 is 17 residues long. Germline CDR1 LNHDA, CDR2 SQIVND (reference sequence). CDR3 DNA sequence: TGTGCCAGTAGTATGGGGGACATCCTATCGAACACCGGGGAGCTGTTTTTT. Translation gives CASSMGDILSNTGELFF.

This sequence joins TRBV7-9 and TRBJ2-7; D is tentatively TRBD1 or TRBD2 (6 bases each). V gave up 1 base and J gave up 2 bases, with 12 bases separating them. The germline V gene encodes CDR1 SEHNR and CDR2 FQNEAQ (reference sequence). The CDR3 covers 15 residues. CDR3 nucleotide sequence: TGTGCCAGCAGCTTAGGCGGGACACGAACCTACGAGCAGTACTTC. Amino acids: CASSLGGTRTYEQYF.

CDR3 DNA sequence: TGTGCCAGCAGGAGACAGGGCCTGTTGCAGCCCCAGCATTTT. Translating gives CASRRQGLLQPQHF. This rearrangement joins TRBV6-1 to TRBJ1-5; TRBD1 matches at 7 bases. Germline V CDR1 and CDR2: MNHNS, SASEGT. V dropped 6 bases and J dropped 7; count of bases not matched to a gene: 9. The CDR3 length is 14 residues.

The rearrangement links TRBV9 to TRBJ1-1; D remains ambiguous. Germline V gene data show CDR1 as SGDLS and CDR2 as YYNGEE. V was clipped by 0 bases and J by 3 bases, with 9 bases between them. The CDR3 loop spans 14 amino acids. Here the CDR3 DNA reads TGTGCCAGCAGCGTAGGAGGGATGGACACTGAAGCTTTCTTT. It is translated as CASSVGGMDTEAFF.

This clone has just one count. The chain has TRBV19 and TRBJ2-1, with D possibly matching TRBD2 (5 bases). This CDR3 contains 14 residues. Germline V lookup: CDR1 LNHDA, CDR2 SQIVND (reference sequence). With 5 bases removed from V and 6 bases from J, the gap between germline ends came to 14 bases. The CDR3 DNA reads TGTGCCAGTAGTGGGCTAGCTGTAGGCAATGAGCAGTTCTTC. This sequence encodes CASSGLAVGNEQFF.

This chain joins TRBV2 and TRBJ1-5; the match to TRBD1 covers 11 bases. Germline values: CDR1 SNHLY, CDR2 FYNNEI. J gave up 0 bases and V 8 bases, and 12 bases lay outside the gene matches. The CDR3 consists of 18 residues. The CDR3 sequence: CASDSAGTGGYSNQPQHF. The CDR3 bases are TGTGCCAGCGATTCGGCAGGGACAGGGGGATATAGCAATCAGCCCCAGCATTTT.